This T cell receptor beta chain stems from a study of T-cell memory formation after mild COVID-19. Findings and limits, study-wide: Contracting clones localized mainly to CM and EM when CD4+ and mainly to EMRA when CD8+. Among clones contracting day 15 to 85, CD4/CD8 was balanced, whereas later expanders leaned CD4+. Some responding clones appeared in pre-infection memory, suggesting cross-reactive memory joined.

A 5'RACE reaction primed in the constant segment made cDNA libraries of TCR alpha and TCR beta, and these carried sample barcodes and UMIs. MiXCR, applied by TCRdb to the 5' RACE reads, yields one record per CDR3 protein. The repertoire consists of about half a million distinct CDR3 sequences, with 15% to 20% occurring once and the leading ten covering 9% to 15%. With respect to this clonotype: Its antigen remains unknown.

The germline CDR1 and CDR2 sequences are LGHDT and YNNKEL (reference sequence). This CDR3 contains 16 residues. V shed 4 bases and J 5 bases; nucleotides not matched to a gene: 10. This clonotype originated in an adult woman who had mild COVID-19 (a few samples of this study predate the infection). Cell type and time point are not known. J is TRBJ2-1 and V is TRBV3-1; 8 bases fit TRBD1. Source material: PBMCs or a T cell subset sorted from them (not recorded which). CDR3 nucleotide sequence: TGTGCCAGCAGCCCAACTATGGGACAGGCGAACAATGAGCAGTTCTTC. Translation: CASSPTMGQANNEQFF.